The 7 T cell receptor beta chains in this list originate from one sample, sequenced in a study of cytomegalovirus exposure and HLA in healthy donors. In the PCR, 60 Vbeta and 13 Jbeta primers were used. Generated by immunoSEQ multiplex PCR, the TCRdb table keeps only in-frame clones and is missing some. This table holds about 160,000 clones, around 74% found once. Sequenced material: PBMCs. The receptors originated from a female donor in good health and CMV-seronegative.

This clone was seen more than once but under ten times. The chain uses TRBV2 and TRBJ2-5; 8 bases match TRBD1. CDR1 and CDR2 from the germline V gene are SNHLY and FYNNEI. V was clipped by 6 bases and J by 1 base; unmatched bases: 7. The CDR3 runs 15 residues. CDR3 sequence: CASSRATGGQETQYF. In DNA, the CDR3 is TGTGCCAGCAGCAGAGCCACAGGGGGCCAAGAGACCCAGTACTTC.

The chain is built from TRBV19 and TRBJ1-3; weak D call: TRBD1 (5 bases). There are 18 residues in the CDR3. Germline V gives CDR1 LNHDA, CDR2 SQIVND (reference sequence). The germline V and J ends were trimmed by 3 bases and 0 bases, with 18 bases remaining between them. CDR3 bases: TGTGCCAGTAGTATCTATTCTCCAGGACAAAGCTCTGGAAACACCATATATTTT. Amino acid sequence: CASSIYSPGQSSGNTIYF. Filled out from reference TRBV19 and TRBJ1-3, the complete variable domain reads DGGITQSPKYLFRKEGQNVTLSCEQNLNHDAMYWYRQDPGQGLRLIYYSQIVNDFQKGDIAEGYSVSREKKESFPLTVTSAQKNPTAFYLCASSIYSPGQSSGNTIYFGEGSWLTVV.

The chain carries TRBV2 and TRBJ1-4, with D uncertain. Trimming shortened V by 10 bases and J by 2 bases, and 14 bases separated the two germline ends. Germline CDR1 reads SNHLY; CDR2 reads FYNNEI. This CDR3 region has 14 residues. The CDR3 sequence is CATRSGYTNEKLFF. DNA of the CDR3: TGTGCCACCCGTTCCGGGTACACTAATGAAAAACTGTTTTTT.

This clone was observed a few times. Different DNA sequences within this sample yield the same CDR3. The chain has TRBV6-5 and TRBJ1-4; 11 bases fit TRBD1. The V segment lost 4 bases and the J segment 7 bases; nucleotides outside the gene matches: 5. Germline V lookup: CDR1 MNHEY, CDR2 SVGAGI. The CDR3 totals 15 residues. This chain's CDR3 is CASSSPGQGVEKLFF. The CDR3 DNA reads as TGTGCCAGCAGTTCTCCGGGACAGGGGGTTGAAAAACTGTTTTTT.

The count of this clone is one. CDR3 in amino acids: CAAGTRGTEAFF. Written as DNA, the CDR3 is TGTGCCGCCGGGACCCGGGGGACTGAAGCTTTCTTT. This chain uses TRBV10-3 with TRBJ1-1; possible D gene TRBD1, 5 bases. This CDR3 is built from 12 residues. The V gene lost 11 bases and the J gene lost 5 bases, with 15 bases spanning the gap. CDR1 is ENHRY and CDR2 is SYGVKD in the germline V gene.

The rearrangement uses TRBV27 and TRBJ2-1; 10 bases match TRBD2. The V and J ends lost 4 bases and 4 bases, in that order; junction bases with no gene match: 4. This CDR3 is 15 amino acids long. From germline, CDR1 is MNHEY and CDR2 SMNVEV (reference sequence). This CDR3 is CASSSERGGYNEQFF. In DNA, the CDR3 is TGTGCCAGCAGTTCCGAGCGGGGGGGTTACAATGAGCAGTTCTTC.

The rearrangement links TRBV9 to TRBJ2-5; possible D gene TRBD2, 6 bases. CDR3 length: 15 residues. Germline V gives CDR1 SGDLS, CDR2 YYNGEE. Trimming cost V 0 bases and J 5 bases, with 14 bases left between them. The DNA of the CDR3 is TGTGCCAGCAGCGTAGACGGGGGTTCTTATGAGACCCAGTACTTC. Its translation is CASSVDGGSYETQYF. The whole variable domain, remainder taken from reference TRBV9 and TRBJ2-5, is DSGVTQTPKHLITATGQRVTLRCSPRSGDLSVYWYQQSLDQGLQFLIQYYNGEERAKGNILERFSAQQFPDLHSELNLSSLELGDSALYFCASSVDGGSYETQYFGPGTRLLVL.